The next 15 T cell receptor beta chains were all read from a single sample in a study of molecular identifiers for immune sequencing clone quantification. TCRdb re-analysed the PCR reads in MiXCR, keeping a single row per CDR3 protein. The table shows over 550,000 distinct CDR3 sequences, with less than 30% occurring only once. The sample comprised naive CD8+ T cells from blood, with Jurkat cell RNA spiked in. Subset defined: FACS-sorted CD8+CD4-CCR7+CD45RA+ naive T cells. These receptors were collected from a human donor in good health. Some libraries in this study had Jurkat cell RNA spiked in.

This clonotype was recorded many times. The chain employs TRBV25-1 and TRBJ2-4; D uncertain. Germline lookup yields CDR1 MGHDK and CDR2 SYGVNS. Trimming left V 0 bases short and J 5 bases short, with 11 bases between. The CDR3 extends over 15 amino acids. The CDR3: CASSEYSYGENIQYF. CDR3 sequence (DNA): TGTGCCAGCAGTGAATATTCTTATGGGGAAAACATTCAGTACTTC.

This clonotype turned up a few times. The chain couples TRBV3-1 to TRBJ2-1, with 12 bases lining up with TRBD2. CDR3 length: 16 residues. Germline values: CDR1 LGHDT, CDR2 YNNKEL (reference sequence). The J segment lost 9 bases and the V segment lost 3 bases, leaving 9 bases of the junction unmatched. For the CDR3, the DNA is TGTGCCAGCAGCCATCTCCTAGCGGGAGGGCAAGGTGAGCAGTTCTTC. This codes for CASSHLLAGGQGEQFF.

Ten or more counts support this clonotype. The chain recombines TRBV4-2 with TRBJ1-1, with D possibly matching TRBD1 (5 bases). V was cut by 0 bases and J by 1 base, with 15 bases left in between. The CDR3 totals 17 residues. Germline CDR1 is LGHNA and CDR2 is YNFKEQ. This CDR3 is CASSQDVAGLGNTEAFF. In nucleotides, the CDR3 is TGTGCCAGCAGCCAAGATGTTGCAGGGTTGGGGAACACTGAAGCTTTCTTT.

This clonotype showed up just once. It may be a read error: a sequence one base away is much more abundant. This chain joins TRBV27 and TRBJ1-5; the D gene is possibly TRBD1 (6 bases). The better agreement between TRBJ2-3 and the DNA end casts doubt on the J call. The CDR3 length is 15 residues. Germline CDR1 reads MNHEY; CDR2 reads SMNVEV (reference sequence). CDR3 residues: CASSLSGTSNQPQYF. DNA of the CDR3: TGTGCCAGCAGTTTATCCGGGACAAGTAATCAGCCCCAGTATTTT.

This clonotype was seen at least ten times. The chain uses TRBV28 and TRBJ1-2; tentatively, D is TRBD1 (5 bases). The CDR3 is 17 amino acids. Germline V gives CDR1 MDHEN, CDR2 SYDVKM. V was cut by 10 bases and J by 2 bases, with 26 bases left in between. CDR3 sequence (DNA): TGTGCCACCCGCTCCACCACGGGAGATGGGGCCAACTATGGCTACACCTTC. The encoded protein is CATRSTTGDGANYGYTF.

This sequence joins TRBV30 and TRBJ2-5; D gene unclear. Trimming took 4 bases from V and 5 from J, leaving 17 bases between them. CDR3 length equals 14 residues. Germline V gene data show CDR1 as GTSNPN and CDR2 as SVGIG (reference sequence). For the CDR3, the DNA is TGTGCCTGGACGCGAGACACGCTTAGGGAGACCCAGTACTTC. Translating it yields CAWTRDTLRETQYF. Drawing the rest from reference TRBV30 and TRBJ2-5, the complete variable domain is SQTIHQWPATLVQPVGSPLSLECTVEGTSNPNLYWYRQAAGRGLQLLFYSVGIGQISSEVPQNLSASRPQDRQFILSSKKLLLSDSGFYLCAWTRDTLRETQYFGPGTRLLVL.

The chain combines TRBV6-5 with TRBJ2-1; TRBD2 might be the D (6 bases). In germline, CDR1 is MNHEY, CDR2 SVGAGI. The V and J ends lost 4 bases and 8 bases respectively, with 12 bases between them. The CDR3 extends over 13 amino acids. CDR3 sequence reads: CASSFRRGYEQFF. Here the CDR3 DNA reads TGTGCCAGCAGTTTCAGACGGGGGTATGAGCAGTTCTTC.

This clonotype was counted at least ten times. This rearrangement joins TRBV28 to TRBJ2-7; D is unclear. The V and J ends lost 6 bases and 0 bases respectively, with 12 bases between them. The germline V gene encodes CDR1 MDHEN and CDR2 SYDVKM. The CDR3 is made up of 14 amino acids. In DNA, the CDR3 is TGTGCCAGCAGCATTAGTCCAAGCTCCTACGAGCAGTACTTC. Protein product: CASSISPSSYEQYF.

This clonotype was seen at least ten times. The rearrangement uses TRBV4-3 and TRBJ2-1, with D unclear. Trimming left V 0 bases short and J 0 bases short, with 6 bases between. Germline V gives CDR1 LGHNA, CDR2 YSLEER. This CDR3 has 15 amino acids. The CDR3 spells CASSQDSYSYNEQFF. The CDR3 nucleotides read TGCGCCAGCAGCCAAGACAGCTACTCCTACAATGAGCAGTTCTTC.

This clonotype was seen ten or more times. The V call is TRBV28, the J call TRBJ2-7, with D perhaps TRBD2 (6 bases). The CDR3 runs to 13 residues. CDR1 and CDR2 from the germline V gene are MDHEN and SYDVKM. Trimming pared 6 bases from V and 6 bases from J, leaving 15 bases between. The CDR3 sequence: CASSHPGLPEQYF. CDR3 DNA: TGTGCCAGCAGCCATCCGGGACTTCCCGAGCAGTACTTC.

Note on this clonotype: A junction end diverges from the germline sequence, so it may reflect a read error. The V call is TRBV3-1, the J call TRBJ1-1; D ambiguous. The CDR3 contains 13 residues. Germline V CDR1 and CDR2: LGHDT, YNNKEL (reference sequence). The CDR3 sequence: CASSQVGNTVAFF. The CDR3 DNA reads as TGTGCCAGCAGCCAAGTGGGAAACACTGTAGCTTTCTTT.

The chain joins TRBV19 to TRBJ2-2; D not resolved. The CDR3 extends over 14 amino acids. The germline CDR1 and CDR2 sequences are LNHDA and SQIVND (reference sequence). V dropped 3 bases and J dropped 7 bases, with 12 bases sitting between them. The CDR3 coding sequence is TGTGCCAGTAGTATTGGGTGGCTCGGCGGGGAGCTGTTTTTT. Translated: CASSIGWLGGELFF.

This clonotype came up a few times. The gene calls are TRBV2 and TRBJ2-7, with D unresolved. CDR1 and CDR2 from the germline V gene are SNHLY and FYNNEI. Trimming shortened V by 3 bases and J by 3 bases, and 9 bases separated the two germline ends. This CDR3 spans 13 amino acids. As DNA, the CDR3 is TGTGCCAGCAGTGAGTACAGAAACTACGAGCAGTACTTC. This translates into CASSEYRNYEQYF.

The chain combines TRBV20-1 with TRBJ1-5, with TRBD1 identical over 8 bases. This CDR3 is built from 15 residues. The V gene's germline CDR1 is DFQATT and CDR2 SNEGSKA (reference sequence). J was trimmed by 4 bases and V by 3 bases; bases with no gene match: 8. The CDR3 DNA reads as TGCAGTGCTAGTCTGACCGACAGGGGAAATCAGCCCCAGCATTTT. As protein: CSASLTDRGNQPQHF.

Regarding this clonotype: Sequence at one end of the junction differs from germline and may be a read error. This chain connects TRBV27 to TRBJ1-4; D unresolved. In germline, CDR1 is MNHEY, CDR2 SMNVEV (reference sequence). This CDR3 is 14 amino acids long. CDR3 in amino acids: CASRAVGGNGKLFF. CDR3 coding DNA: TGTGCCAGCCGTGCCGTGGGCGGTAATGGAAAACTGTTTTTT.